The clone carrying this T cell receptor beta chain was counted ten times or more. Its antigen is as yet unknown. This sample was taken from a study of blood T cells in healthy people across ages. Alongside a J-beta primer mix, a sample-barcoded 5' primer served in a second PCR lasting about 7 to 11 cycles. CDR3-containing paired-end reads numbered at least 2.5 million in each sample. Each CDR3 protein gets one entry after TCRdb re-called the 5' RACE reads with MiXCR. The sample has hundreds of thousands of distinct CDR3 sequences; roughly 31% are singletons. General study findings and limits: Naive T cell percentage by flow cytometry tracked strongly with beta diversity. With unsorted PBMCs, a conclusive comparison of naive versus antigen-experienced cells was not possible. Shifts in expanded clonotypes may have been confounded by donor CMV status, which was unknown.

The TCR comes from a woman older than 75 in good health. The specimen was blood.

CDR3 amino acids: CASSYEAGDPDEQYF. CDR3 coding DNA: TGTGCCAGCAGTTATGAGGCAGGGGATCCCGACGAGCAGTACTTC. The V and J genes are TRBV2 and TRBJ2-7; a weak D match, TRBD1 (6 bases). The V end lost 5 bases, the J end lost 5 bases, and 19 bases lay between the germline ends. The CDR3 totals 15 residues. The V gene's germline CDR1 is SNHLY and CDR2 FYNNEI.